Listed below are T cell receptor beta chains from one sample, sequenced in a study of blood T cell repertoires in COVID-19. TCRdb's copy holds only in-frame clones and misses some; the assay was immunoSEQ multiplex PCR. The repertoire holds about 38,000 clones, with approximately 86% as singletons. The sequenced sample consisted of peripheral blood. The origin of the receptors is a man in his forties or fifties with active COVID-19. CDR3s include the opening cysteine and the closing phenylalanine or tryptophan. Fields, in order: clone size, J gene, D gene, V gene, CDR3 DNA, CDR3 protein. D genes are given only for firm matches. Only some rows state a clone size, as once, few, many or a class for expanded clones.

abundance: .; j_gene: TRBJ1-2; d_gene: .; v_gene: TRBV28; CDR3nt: TGTGCCAGCAGCCCCGACACCCCCTATGGCTACACCTTC; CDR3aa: CASSPDTPYGYTF
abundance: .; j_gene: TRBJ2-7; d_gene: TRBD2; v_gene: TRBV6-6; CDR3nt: TGTGCCAGCAGTTTTAGCGGGGGGGCGAACGAGCAGTACTTC; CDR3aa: CASSFSGGANEQYF
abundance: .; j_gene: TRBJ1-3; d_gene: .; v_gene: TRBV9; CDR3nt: TGTGCCAGCAGCGTAGATGCGGGAAACACCATATATTTT; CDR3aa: CASSVDAGNTIYF
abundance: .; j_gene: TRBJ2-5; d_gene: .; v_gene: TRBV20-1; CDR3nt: TGCAGTGCTAGCGAAGAGACCCAGTACTTC; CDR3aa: CSASEETQYF
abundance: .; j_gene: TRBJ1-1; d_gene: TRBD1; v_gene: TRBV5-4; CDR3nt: TGTGCCAGCAGCTTGGGGACAGGGGCGATGCGCACTGAAGCTTTCTTT; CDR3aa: CASSLGTGAMRTEAFF
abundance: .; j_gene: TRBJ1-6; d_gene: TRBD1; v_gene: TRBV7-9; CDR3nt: TGTGCCAGCAGCGGACAGGGAAATTCACCCCTCCACTTT; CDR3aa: CASSGQGNSPLHF
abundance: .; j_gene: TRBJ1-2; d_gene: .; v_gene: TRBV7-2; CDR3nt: TGTGCCAGCAGCCTCCAACAGGGTAGCTATGGCTACACCTTC; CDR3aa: CASSLQQGSYGYTF
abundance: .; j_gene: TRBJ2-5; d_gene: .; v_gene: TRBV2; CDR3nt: TGTGCCAGCGTCAGTGGGACACTATCGGAGACCCAGTACTTC; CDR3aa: CASVSGTLSETQYF
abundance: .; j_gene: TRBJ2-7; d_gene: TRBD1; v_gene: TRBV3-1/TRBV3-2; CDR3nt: TGTGCCAGCAGTTTCGGTCAGGGGGCCTGGGAGCAGTACTTC; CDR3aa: CASSFGQGAWEQYF
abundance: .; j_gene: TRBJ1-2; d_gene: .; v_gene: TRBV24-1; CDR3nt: TGTGCCACCAGTGATTGGGAGGGCTACACCTTC; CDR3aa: CATSDWEGYTF
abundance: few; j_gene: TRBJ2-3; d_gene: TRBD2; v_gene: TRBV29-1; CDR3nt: TGCAGCGTTGTTAGGACTAGCGGGGGGGCAGCAGATACGCAGTATTTT; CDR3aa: CSVVRTSGGAADTQYF
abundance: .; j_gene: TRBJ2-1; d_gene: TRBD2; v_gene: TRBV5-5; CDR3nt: TGTGCCAGCAGCTGGGCGGGTAGTCGGGAGGGCAGTGAGCAGTTCTTC; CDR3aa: CASSWAGSREGSEQFF
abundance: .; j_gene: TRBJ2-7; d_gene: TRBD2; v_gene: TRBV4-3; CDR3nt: TGCGCCAGCAGCCAAGAGCCAGCGGGGGGCCTTTACGAGCAGTACTTC; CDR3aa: CASSQEPAGGLYEQYF
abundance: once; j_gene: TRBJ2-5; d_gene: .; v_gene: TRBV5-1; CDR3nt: TGCGCCAGCAGCTTGGCCAGGGAGACCCAGTACTTC; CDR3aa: CASSLARETQYF
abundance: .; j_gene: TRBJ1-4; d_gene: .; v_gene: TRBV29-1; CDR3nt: TGCAGCGTTGAAAGACAGAAGGCGCTGTTTTTT; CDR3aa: CSVERQKALFF
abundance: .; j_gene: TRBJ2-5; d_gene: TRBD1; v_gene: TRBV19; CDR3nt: TGTGCCAGTAGTAGACAGGGGGTGAACCAAGAGACCCAGTACTTC; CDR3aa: CASSRQGVNQETQYF
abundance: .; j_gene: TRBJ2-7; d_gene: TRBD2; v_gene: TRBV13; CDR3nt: TGTGCCAGCAGCTTCGGGCGGGGGACGGGAGAGCAGTACTTC; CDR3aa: CASSFGRGTGEQYF
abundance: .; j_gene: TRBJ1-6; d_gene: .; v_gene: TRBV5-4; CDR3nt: TGTGCCAGCAGCTTGGGAAGTCCTTCTCTAAATTCACCCCTCCACTTT; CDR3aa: CASSLGSPSLNSPLHF
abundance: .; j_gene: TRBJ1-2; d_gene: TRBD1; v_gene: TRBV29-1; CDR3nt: TGCAGCGTGCGAACAGGGGGGAGCTATGGCTACACCTTC; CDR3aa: CSVRTGGSYGYTF
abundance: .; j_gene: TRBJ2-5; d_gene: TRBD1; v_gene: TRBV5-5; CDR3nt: TGTGCCAGCAGCACGGGACAGGGGGCGGGTTGGGAGACCCAGTACTTC; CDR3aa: CASSTGQGAGWETQYF
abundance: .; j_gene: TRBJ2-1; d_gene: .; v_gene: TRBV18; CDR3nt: TGTGCCAGCTCACCACCTTTAGCGGCTAATGGCAATGAGCAGTTCTTC; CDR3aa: CASSPPLAANGNEQFF
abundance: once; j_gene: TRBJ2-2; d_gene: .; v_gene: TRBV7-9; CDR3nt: TGTGCCAGCAGCTTAGTTGACAGTTACACCGGGGAGCTGTTTTTT; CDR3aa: CASSLVDSYTGELFF